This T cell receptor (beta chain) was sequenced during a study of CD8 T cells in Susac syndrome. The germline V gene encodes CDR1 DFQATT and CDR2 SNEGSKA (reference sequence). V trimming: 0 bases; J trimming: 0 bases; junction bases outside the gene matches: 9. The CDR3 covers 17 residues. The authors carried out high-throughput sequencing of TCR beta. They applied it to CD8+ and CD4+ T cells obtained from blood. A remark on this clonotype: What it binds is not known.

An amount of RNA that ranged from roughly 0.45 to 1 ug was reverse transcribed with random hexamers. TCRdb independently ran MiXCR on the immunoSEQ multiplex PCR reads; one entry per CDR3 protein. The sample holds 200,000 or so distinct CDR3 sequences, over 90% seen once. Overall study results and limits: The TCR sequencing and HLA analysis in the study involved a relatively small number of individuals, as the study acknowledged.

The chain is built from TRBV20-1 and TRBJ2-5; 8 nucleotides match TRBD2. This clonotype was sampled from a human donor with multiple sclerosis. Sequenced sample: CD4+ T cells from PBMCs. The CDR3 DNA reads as TGCAGTGCTAGAGATTCCAGGACTAGCTCGTACCAAGAGACCCAGTACTTC. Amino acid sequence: CSARDSRTSSYQETQYF.